These 20 T cell receptor beta chains were all obtained from the same sample, sequenced in a study of patients and donors after allogeneic stem cell transplantation. TCRdb re-called the RT-PCR reads through MiXCR, storing one row per CDR3 protein. The sample holds 160,000 or so distinct CDR3 sequences, more than 20% seen once. Sequencing was carried out using blood, either unsorted or a sorted T cell fraction (not recorded which). Source of these receptors: a human donor who was either an allogeneic HSCT recipient or a stem cell or donor lymphocyte infusion donor (not recorded which). It is not recorded whose cells these are; they may come from a transplant donor.

This chain links TRBV6-1 with TRBJ2-7; perhaps TRBD1 as D (6 bases). The V end was cut by 6 bases, the J end by 3 bases, with 15 bases between. CDR1 and CDR2 (germline): MNHNS, SASEGT. The CDR3 sequence is 14 residues long. CDR3 protein: CASRDSRAFYEQYF. The DNA of the CDR3 is TGTGCCAGCAGGGACAGTCGGGCGTTCTACGAGCAGTACTTC.

Only a few counts were recorded for this clonotype. The rearrangement uses TRBV9 and TRBJ2-7; a weak D match, TRBD2 (6 bases). Germline loops: CDR1 SGDLS, CDR2 YYNGEE. The CDR3 is 13 residues long. Trimming removed 3 bases at V and 2 bases at J, with 9 bases between. This CDR3 is CASSGGVPYEQYF. In DNA form, the CDR3 reads TGTGCCAGCAGCGGGGGGGTACCCTACGAGCAGTACTTC.

This chain links TRBV5-1 with TRBJ1-2; a weak D match, TRBD1 (6 bases). CDR1 is SGHRS, CDR2 YFSETQ, per germline. V was shortened by 0 bases and J by 8 bases, with 14 bases between the two germline ends. This CDR3 region has 14 residues. DNA for the CDR3: TGCGCCAGCAGCTTGGCTTGGGGGCCAGGAGGCTACACCTTC. It yields the protein CASSLAWGPGGYTF. The full variable domain, completed using reference TRBV5-1 and TRBJ1-2, is KAGVTQTPRYLIKTRGQQVTLSCSPISGHRSVSWYQQTPGQGLQFLFEYFSETQRNKGNFPGRFSGRQFSNSRSEMNVSTLELGDSALYLCASSLAWGPGGYTFGSGTRLTVV.

The V and J genes are TRBV12-3 or TRBV12-4 and TRBJ1-1; TRBD1 might be the D (5 bases). This CDR3 is 14 amino acids long. V gave up 2 bases and J gave up 6 bases, with 13 bases separating them. DNA of the CDR3: TGTGCCAGCAGTTTAACCCCAGGGAATGCTGAAGCTTTCTTT. It codes for CASSLTPGNAEAFF.

The V and J genes are TRBV11-3 and TRBJ2-1; 8 nucleotides line up with TRBD2. The junction had 18 bases not matched to a gene; V was cut back by 4 bases and J by 4 bases. The CDR3 has 19 amino acids. Germline-derived CDR1 and CDR2 are SGHNT and YENEEA. CDR3 sequence reads: CASSSGEGAGERVYNEQFF. In DNA form, the CDR3 reads TGTGCCAGCAGCTCCGGGGAGGGAGCGGGAGAAAGGGTTTACAATGAGCAGTTCTTC.

The gene calls are TRBV21-1 and TRBJ2-7; the table's D gene call, TRBD1, was not cross checked with the DNA. TRBV21-1 is described as a pseudogene. The CDR3 runs to 17 residues. The CDR3 DNA sequence: TGTGCCAGCAGCAAAGCTGAGAGGGACAGGGGTAGATACGAGCAGTACTTC. This codes for CASSKAERDRGRYEQYF.

This clonotype was seen a handful of times. The CDR3 sequence: CSVSTSGPYNEQFF. CDR3 DNA: TGCAGCGTCTCTACTAGCGGGCCCTACAATGAGCAGTTCTTC. This chain links TRBV29-1 with TRBJ2-1, with 9 bases that match TRBD2. J lost 2 bases, V lost 6 bases, and 5 bases had no gene match. The CDR3 totals 14 residues. Germline CDR1 reads SQVTM; CDR2 reads ANQGSEA.

The J gene is TRBJ2-7, the V gene TRBV19; no reliable D call. Germline V CDR1 and CDR2: LNHDA, SQIVND (reference sequence). This CDR3 has 12 residues. V was pared by 5 bases and J by 2 bases, with 7 bases between. The CDR3 sequence: CASSYDPYEQYF. The CDR3 bases are TGTGCCAGTAGTTATGACCCCTACGAGCAGTACTTC.

This clonotype was counted between two and nine times. The V and J genes are TRBV20-1 and TRBJ1-5; TRBD1 might be the D (6 bases). V shed 1 base and J shed 8 bases, with 9 bases lying between them. CDR3 length equals 12 residues. The germline CDR1 and CDR2 sequences are DFQATT and SNEGSKA (reference sequence). In DNA, the CDR3 is TGCAGTGCTAGAGTCGAGGGGGAGCCCCAGCATTTT. It yields the protein CSARVEGEPQHF.

This clonotype was counted a single time. The chain couples TRBV6-5 to TRBJ2-7, with TRBD1 matching 7 bases. The trim removed 5 bases at V and 5 bases at J, leaving 6 bases unmatched. The germline gives CDR1 MNHEY, CDR2 SVGAGI. The CDR3 has 13 residues. In DNA, the CDR3 is TGTGCCAGCAGTGACCGAACAGGGGACGAGCAGTACTTC. Its translation is CASSDRTGDEQYF.

This clonotype appeared a few times. V and J are TRBV10-3 and TRBJ1-2, with TRBD1 matching 10 bases. Germline loops: CDR1 ENHRY, CDR2 SYGVKD. V was clipped by 3 bases and J by 2 bases; unmatched bases: 15. This CDR3 comprises 19 residues. The CDR3 DNA reads TGTGCCATCAGTGATGGTACCCGGGACAGGGGCCCATGGAACTATGGCTACACCTTC. It yields the protein CAISDGTRDRGPWNYGYTF.

This clonotype was seen more than once but under ten times. The chain is built from TRBV6-5 and TRBJ2-3; no reliable D call. Germline CDR1 and CDR2: MNHEY and SVGAGI. The CDR3 is 15 residues long. V gave up 0 bases and J gave up 2 bases, with 9 bases separating them. CDR3 DNA sequence: TGTGCCAGCAGTTACTCGTTCTACTCCACAGATACGCAGTATTTT. Translation: CASSYSFYSTDTQYF.

This clonotype was observed at least ten times. The V call is TRBV3-1, the J call TRBJ1-5; 7 bases fit TRBD1. In germline, CDR1 is LGHDT, CDR2 YNNKEL (reference sequence). Losses at the gene ends were 1 base for V and 0 bases for J; bases not matched to a gene: 6. The CDR3 is 17 residues long. The CDR3 protein is CASSQGEGGYSNQPQHF. The DNA of the CDR3 is TGTGCCAGCAGCCAAGGTGAAGGGGGCTATAGCAATCAGCCCCAGCATTTT.

This clonotype was counted between two and nine times. J is TRBJ1-6 and V is TRBV20-1; D call uncertain. This CDR3 is built from 12 residues. Trimming pared 0 bases from V and 14 bases from J, leaving 11 bases between. CDR1 and CDR2 (germline): DFQATT, SNEGSKA (reference sequence). The CDR3 is CSARDLWGTLHF. In nucleotides, the CDR3 is TGCAGTGCTAGAGATCTGTGGGGAACCCTCCACTTT.

Only a few counts were recorded for this clonotype. The chain is built from TRBV5-1 and TRBJ2-3; D call uncertain. CDR1 and CDR2 (germline): SGHRS, YFSETQ. The CDR3 length is 15 residues. Trimming shortened V by 1 base and J by 1 base, and 10 bases separated the two germline ends. The CDR3 sequence is CASSLISPGTDTQYF. For the CDR3, the DNA is TGCGCCAGCAGCTTGATCAGCCCAGGCACAGATACGCAGTATTTT. Full variable domain (rest looked up from reference TRBV5-1 and TRBJ2-3): KAGVTQTPRYLIKTRGQQVTLSCSPISGHRSVSWYQQTPGQGLQFLFEYFSETQRNKGNFPGRFSGRQFSNSRSEMNVSTLELGDSALYLCASSLISPGTDTQYFGPGTRLTVL.

CDR3 DNA: TGTGCCAGTAGTATAGTCGGGACACCCTATGGCTACACCTTC. Its protein product is CASSIVGTPYGYTF. The chain employs TRBV19 and TRBJ1-2; tentative D call: TRBD1 (6 bases). V shed 1 base and J shed 4 bases, with 10 bases lying between them. The germline V gene has CDR1 LNHDA and CDR2 SQIVND (reference sequence). This CDR3 has 14 residues.

This clonotype was seen more than once but under ten times. This rearrangement joins TRBV5-1 to TRBJ2-1, with 12 nucleotides matching TRBD2. Germline V gives CDR1 SGHRS, CDR2 YFSETQ. The V segment lost 1 base and the J segment 2 bases; nucleotides outside the gene matches: 1. CDR3 size: 16 residues. The CDR3 DNA is TGCGCCAGCAGCTTGCCTAGCGGGGGGGCCTACAATGAGCAGTTCTTC. This encodes CASSLPSGGAYNEQFF.

This chain joins TRBV24-1 and TRBJ1-2; D ambiguous. V shed 4 bases and J shed 4 bases, with 18 bases lying between them. CDR3 length: 16 residues. From germline, CDR1 is KGHDR and CDR2 SFDVKD. The CDR3 protein is CATSDRGRADVYGYTF. The CDR3 DNA reads TGTGCCACCAGTGACCGGGGAAGGGCCGATGTCTATGGCTACACCTTC.

This clonotype showed up just a few times. This chain joins TRBV20-1 and TRBJ1-6; maybe TRBD1 (5 bases). The CDR3 sequence is 19 residues long. Germline V gives CDR1 DFQATT, CDR2 SNEGSKA (reference sequence). The V and J ends lost 3 bases and 0 bases respectively, with 21 bases between them. CDR3 DNA: TGCAGTGCTAGTAGCCCCCCTGAGCGGGGGAGCTCCTATAATTCACCCCTCCACTTT. Translation gives CSASSPPERGSSYNSPLHF.

This clonotype was picked up a small number of times. This chain links TRBV7-8 with TRBJ2-2, with D uncertain. The CDR3 length is 13 residues. CDR1 and CDR2 from the germline V gene are SGHVS and FQNEAQ. V was shortened by 1 base and J by 9 bases, with 9 bases between the two germline ends. The CDR3 DNA follows: TGTGCCAGCAGCTTAGGGGCGGCTAGGGAGCTGTTTTTT. This sequence encodes CASSLGAARELFF. Looking up the rest from reference TRBV7-8 and TRBJ2-2 gives the full variable domain: GAGVSQSPRYKVAKRGQDVALRCDPISGHVSLFWYQQALGQGPEFLTYFQNEAQLDKSGLPSDRFFAERPEGSVSTLKIQRTQQEDSAVYLCASSLGAARELFFGEGSRLTVL.